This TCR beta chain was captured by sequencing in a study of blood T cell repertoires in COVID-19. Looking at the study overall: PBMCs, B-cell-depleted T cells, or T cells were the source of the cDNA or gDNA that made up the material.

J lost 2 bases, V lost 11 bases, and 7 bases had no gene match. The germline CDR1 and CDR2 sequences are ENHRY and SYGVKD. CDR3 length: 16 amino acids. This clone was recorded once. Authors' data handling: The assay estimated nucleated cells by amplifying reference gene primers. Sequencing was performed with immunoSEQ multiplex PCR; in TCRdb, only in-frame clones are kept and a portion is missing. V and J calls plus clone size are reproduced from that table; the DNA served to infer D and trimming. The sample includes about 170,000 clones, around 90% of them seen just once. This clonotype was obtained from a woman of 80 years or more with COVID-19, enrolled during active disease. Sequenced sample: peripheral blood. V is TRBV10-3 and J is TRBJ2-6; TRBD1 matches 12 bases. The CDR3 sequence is CASRGQGATGANVLTF. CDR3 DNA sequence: TGTGCCTCACGGGGACAGGGGGCGACTGGGGCCAACGTCCTGACTTTC.